A selection of T cell receptor beta chains follows, all from one sample in a study of blood T cell repertoires in COVID-19. Method: immunoSEQ multiplex PCR; TCRdb's copy keeps in-frame clones and lacks some. The table lists some 110,000 clones, roughly 74% of them singletons. Sequencing input: peripheral blood. These receptors came from a man of 80 years or more with COVID-19, enrolled during active disease. Both conserved end residues are part of each CDR3. The D gene is left open where the match is weak. The size entry is marked missing in some rows and otherwise reads once, few, many or a size class.

J gene: TRBJ2-7; D gene: NA; clone size: few; V gene: TRBV28; CDR3 protein: CASSRHRGGYEQYF; CDR3 DNA: TGTGCCAGCAGCCGACACAGGGGGGGCTACGAGCAGTACTTC
J gene: TRBJ2-2; D gene: TRBD2; clone size: few; V gene: TRBV28; CDR3 protein: CASSYPGLAGVDTGELFF; CDR3 DNA: TGTGCCAGCAGTTACCCCGGACTAGCGGGAGTGGACACCGGGGAGCTGTTTTTT
J gene: TRBJ2-3; D gene: NA; clone size: NA; V gene: TRBV5-8; CDR3 protein: CASSLLSNRRDTQYF; CDR3 DNA: TGTGCCAGCAGCTTGTTAAGCAACAGGCGAGATACGCAGTATTTT
J gene: TRBJ1-2; D gene: NA; clone size: NA; V gene: TRBV28; CDR3 protein: CASSLSGVNYGYTF; CDR3 DNA: TGTGCCAGCAGTTTATCTGGAGTCAACTATGGCTACACCTTC
J gene: TRBJ1-1; D gene: TRBD1; clone size: NA; V gene: TRBV19; CDR3 protein: CASREQGWNTEAFF; CDR3 DNA: TGTGCCAGTAGGGAACAGGGGTGGAACACTGAAGCTTTCTTT
J gene: TRBJ2-2; D gene: TRBD1; clone size: NA; V gene: TRBV7-9; CDR3 protein: CASSPGQGLGTGELFF; CDR3 DNA: TGTGCCAGCAGTCCTGGACAGGGTCTGGGCACCGGGGAGCTGTTTTTT
J gene: TRBJ1-2; D gene: TRBD1; clone size: NA; V gene: TRBV9; CDR3 protein: CASSVEGRGDYGYTF; CDR3 DNA: TGTGCCAGCAGCGTAGAAGGCAGGGGGGACTATGGCTACACCTTC
J gene: TRBJ1-2; D gene: TRBD1; clone size: few; V gene: TRBV3-1/TRBV3-2; CDR3 protein: CASSQRVPGQGSYGYTF; CDR3 DNA: TGTGCCAGCAGCCAAAGGGTACCGGGACAGGGGAGCTATGGCTACACCTTC
J gene: TRBJ1-4; D gene: NA; clone size: NA; V gene: TRBV6-5; CDR3 protein: CASGFQGTANEKLFF; CDR3 DNA: TGTGCCAGCGGATTCCAGGGGACGGCTAATGAAAAACTGTTTTTT
J gene: TRBJ2-1; D gene: TRBD1; clone size: once; V gene: TRBV27; CDR3 protein: CASSLRGQGLNEQFF; CDR3 DNA: TGTGCCAGCAGTTTGAGAGGACAGGGACTCAATGAGCAGTTCTTC
J gene: TRBJ2-7; D gene: NA; clone size: NA; V gene: TRBV29-1; CDR3 protein: CSVEGMGGYEQYF; CDR3 DNA: TGCAGCGTTGAAGGGATGGGGGGATACGAGCAGTACTTC
J gene: TRBJ2-1; D gene: TRBD2; clone size: NA; V gene: TRBV28; CDR3 protein: CASSLPPTSGRRNEQFF; CDR3 DNA: TGTGCCAGCAGTTTACCCCCGACTAGCGGGAGAAGAAATGAGCAGTTCTTC
J gene: TRBJ2-7; D gene: TRBD1; clone size: NA; V gene: TRBV6-5; CDR3 protein: CASRGDRAAYEQYF; CDR3 DNA: TGTGCCAGCAGGGGGGACAGGGCCGCCTACGAGCAGTACTTC
J gene: TRBJ2-1; D gene: NA; clone size: few; V gene: TRBV19; CDR3 protein: CASSRDRFRERYNEQFF; CDR3 DNA: TGTGCCAGTAGTAGGGATCGGTTCCGGGAGAGGTACAATGAGCAGTTCTTC
J gene: TRBJ2-3; D gene: NA; clone size: NA; V gene: TRBV9; CDR3 protein: CASSVVREPDTQYF; CDR3 DNA: TGTGCCAGCAGCGTAGTCCGGGAGCCAGATACGCAGTATTTT
J gene: TRBJ2-7; D gene: NA; clone size: NA; V gene: TRBV4-1; CDR3 protein: CASSHRTAPGEQYF; CDR3 DNA: TGCGCCAGCAGCCACAGGACAGCCCCAGGGGAGCAGTACTTC
J gene: TRBJ2-5; D gene: TRBD2; clone size: NA; V gene: TRBV7-3; CDR3 protein: CASSPLGSGSGETQYF; CDR3 DNA: TGTGCCAGCAGCCCCCTGGGGAGCGGGAGCGGGGAGACCCAGTACTTC
J gene: TRBJ1-6; D gene: TRBD1; clone size: NA; V gene: TRBV5-8; CDR3 protein: CASSLIRGGQTYYNSPLHF; CDR3 DNA: TGTGCCAGCAGCTTGATTCGAGGGGGACAGACCTACTATAATTCACCCCTCCACTTT